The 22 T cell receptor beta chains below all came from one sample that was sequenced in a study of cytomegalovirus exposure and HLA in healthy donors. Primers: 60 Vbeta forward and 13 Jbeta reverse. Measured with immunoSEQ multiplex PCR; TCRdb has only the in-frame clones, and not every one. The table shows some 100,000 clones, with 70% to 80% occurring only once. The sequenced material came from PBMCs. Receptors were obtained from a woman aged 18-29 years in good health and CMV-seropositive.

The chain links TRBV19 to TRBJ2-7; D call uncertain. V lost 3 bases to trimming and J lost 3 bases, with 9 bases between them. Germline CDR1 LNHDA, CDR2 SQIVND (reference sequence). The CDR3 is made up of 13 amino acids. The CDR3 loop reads CASSIARSYEQYF. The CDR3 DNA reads TGTGCCAGTAGTATCGCTAGGAGCTACGAGCAGTACTTC.

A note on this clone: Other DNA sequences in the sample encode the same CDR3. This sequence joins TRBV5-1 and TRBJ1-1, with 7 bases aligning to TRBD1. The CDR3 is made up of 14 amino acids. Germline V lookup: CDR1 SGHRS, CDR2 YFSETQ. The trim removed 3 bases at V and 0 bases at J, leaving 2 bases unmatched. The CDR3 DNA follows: TGCGCCAGCAGCTCGACAGGGTTGAACACTGAAGCTTTCTTT. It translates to CASSSTGLNTEAFF.

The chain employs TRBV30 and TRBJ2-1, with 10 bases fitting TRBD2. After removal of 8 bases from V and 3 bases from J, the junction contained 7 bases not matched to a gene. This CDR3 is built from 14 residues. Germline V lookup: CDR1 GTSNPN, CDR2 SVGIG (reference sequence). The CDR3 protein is CALVAGGFYNEQFF. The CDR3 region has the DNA TGTGCCCTGGTAGCGGGAGGATTCTACAATGAGCAGTTCTTC.

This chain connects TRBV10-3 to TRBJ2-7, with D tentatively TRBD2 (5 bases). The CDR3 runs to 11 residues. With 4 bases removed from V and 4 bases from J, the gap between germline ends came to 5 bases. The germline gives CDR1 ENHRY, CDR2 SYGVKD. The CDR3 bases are TGTGCCATCAGTGCGGGGTACGAGCAGTACTTC. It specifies CAISAGYEQYF.

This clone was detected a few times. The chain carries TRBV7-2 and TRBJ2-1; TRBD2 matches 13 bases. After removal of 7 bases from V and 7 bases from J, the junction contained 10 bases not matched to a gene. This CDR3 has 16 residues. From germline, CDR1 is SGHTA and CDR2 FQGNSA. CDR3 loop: CASTLGGLAGLNEQFF. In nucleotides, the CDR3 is TGTGCCAGCACCTTGGGGGGACTAGCGGGGCTGAATGAGCAGTTCTTC. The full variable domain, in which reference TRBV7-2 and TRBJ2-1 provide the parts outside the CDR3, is GAGVSQSPSNKVTEKGKDVELRCDPISGHTALYWYRQSLGQGLEFLIYFQGNSAPDKSGLPSDRFSAERTGGSVSTLTIQRTQQEDSAVYLCASTLGGLAGLNEQFFGPGTRLTVL.

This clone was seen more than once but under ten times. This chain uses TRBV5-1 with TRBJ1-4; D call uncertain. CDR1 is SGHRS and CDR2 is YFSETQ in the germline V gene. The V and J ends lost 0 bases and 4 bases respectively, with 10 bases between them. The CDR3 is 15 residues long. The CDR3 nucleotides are TGCGCCAGCAGCTTGGCCCCAGAAATTAATGAAAAACTGTTTTTT. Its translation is CASSLAPEINEKLFF. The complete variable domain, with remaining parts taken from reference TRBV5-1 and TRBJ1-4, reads KAGVTQTPRYLIKTRGQQVTLSCSPISGHRSVSWYQQTPGQGLQFLFEYFSETQRNKGNFPGRFSGRQFSNSRSEMNVSTLELGDSALYLCASSLAPEINEKLFFGSGTQLSVL.

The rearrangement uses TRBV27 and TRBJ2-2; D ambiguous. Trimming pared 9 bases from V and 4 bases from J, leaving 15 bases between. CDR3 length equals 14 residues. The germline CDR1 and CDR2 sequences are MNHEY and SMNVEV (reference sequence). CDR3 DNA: TGTGCCAGTACGAACATCTTCAGCACCGGGGAGCTGTTTTTT. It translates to CASTNIFSTGELFF.

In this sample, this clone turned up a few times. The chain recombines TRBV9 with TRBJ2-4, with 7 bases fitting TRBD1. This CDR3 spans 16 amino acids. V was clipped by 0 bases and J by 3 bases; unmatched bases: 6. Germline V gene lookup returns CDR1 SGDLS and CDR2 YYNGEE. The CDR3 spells CASSVEGGEGKNIQYF. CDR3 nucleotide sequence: TGTGCCAGCAGCGTAGAAGGGGGCGAGGGCAAAAACATTCAGTACTTC.

The CDR3 sequence: CASSALGGPTGANVLTF. For the CDR3, the DNA is TGTGCCAGCAGCGCCCTTGGCGGCCCAACGGGGGCCAACGTCCTGACTTTC. V and J are TRBV28 and TRBJ2-6; no reliable D call. This CDR3 is 17 amino acids long. The ends were cut back, 6 bases at V and 4 bases at J, with 19 bases in the middle. Germline V gives CDR1 MDHEN, CDR2 SYDVKM.

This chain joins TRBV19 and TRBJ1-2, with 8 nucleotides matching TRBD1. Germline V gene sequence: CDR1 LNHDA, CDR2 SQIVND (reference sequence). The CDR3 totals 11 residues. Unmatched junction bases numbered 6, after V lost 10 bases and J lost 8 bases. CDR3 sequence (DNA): TGTGCCATCGACAGGGGCGGGGGCTACACCTTC. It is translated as CAIDRGGGYTF.

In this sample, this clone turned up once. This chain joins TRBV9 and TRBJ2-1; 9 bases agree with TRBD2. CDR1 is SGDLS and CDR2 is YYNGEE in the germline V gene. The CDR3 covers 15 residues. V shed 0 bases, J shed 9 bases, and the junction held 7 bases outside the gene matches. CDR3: CASSVVAGGPFEQFF. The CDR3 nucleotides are TGTGCCAGCAGCGTAGTGGCGGGAGGGCCTTTTGAGCAGTTCTTC.

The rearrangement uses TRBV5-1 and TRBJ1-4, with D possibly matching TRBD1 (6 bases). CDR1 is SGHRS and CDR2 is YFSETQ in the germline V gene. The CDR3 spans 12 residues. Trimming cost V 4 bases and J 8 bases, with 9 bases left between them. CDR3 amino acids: CASSAQGEKLFF. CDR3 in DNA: TGCGCCAGCAGCGCACAGGGCGAAAAACTGTTTTTT.

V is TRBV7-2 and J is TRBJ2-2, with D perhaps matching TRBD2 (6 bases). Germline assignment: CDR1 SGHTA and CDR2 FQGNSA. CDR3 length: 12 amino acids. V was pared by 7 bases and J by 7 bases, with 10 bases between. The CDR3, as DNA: TGTGCCAGCATACTAGCAGACGGGGAGCTGTTTTTT. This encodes CASILADGELFF. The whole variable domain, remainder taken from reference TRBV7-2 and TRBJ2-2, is GAGVSQSPSNKVTEKGKDVELRCDPISGHTALYWYRQSLGQGLEFLIYFQGNSAPDKSGLPSDRFSAERTGGSVSTLTIQRTQQEDSAVYLCASILADGELFFGEGSRLTVL.

CDR3 amino acids: CASSLTSGSFTGELFF. CDR3 sequence (DNA): TGTGCCAGCAGCCTCACTAGCGGGAGTTTCACCGGGGAGCTGTTTTTT. V gene TRBV7-2 combines with J gene TRBJ2-2; 11 bases fit TRBD2. Germline CDR1 reads SGHTA; CDR2 reads FQGNSA. The junction had 6 bases not matched to a gene; V was cut back by 5 bases and J by 4 bases. The CDR3 consists of 16 residues.

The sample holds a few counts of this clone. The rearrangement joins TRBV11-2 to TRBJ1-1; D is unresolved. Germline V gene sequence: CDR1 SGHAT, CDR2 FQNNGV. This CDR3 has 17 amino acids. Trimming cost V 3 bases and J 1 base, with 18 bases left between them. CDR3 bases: TGTGCCAGCAGCTTCTGGCAGGTAAGACCAACGAACACTGAAGCTTTCTTT. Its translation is CASSFWQVRPTNTEAFF.

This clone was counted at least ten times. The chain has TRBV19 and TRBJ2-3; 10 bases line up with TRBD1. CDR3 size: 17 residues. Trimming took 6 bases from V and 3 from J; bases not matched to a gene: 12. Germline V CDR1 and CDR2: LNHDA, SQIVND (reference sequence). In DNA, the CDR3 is TGTGCCAGTAGCCAAACCGGACAGGGGGTAAGAACAGATACGCAGTATTTT. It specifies CASSQTGQGVRTDTQYF.

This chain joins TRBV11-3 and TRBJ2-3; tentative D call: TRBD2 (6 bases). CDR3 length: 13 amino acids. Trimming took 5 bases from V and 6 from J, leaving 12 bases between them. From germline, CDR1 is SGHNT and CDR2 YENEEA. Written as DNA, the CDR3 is TGTGCCAGCAGCGAGGGACTCGAGGATACGCAGTATTTT. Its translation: CASSEGLEDTQYF.

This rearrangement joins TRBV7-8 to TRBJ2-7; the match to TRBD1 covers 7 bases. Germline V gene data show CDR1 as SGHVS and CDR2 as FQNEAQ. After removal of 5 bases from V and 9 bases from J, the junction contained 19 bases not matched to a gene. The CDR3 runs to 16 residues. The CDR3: CASSPDNSPGQGVQYF. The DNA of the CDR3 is TGTGCCAGCAGCCCAGATAACTCCCCAGGCCAGGGGGTGCAGTACTTC.

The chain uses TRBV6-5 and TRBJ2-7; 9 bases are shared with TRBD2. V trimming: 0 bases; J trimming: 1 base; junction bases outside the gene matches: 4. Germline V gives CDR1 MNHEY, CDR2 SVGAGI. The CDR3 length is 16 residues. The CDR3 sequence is CASSYSPSGTSYEQYF. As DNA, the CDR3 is TGTGCCAGCAGTTACTCGCCTAGCGGGACGTCCTACGAGCAGTACTTC.

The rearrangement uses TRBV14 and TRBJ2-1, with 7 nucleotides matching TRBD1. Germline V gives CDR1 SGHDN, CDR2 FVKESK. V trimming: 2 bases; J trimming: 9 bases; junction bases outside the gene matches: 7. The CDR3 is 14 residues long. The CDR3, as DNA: TGTGCCAGCAGCCAAACAGGGGTAGAGGGTGAGCAGTTCTTC. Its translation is CASSQTGVEGEQFF.

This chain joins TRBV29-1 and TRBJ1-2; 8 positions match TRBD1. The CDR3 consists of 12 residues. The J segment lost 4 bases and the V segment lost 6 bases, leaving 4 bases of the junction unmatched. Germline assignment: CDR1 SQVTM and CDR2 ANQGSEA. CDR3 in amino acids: CSVRTGFYGYTF. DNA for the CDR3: TGCAGCGTCCGGACAGGGTTCTATGGCTACACCTTC.

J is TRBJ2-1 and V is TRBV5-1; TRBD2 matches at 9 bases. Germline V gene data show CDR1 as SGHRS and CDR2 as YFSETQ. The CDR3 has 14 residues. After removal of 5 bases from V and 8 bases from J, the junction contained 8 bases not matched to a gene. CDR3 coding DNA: TGCGCCAGCAGATTGCTAGCGGGACTTGATGAGCAGTTCTTC. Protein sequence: CASRLLAGLDEQFF.